Listed below are T cell receptor beta chains from one sample, sequenced in a study of blood T cell repertoires in COVID-19. The method was immunoSEQ multiplex PCR; TCRdb's version includes in-frame clones alone and lacks a portion of them. Of fewer than 500,000 clones listed, 81% are singletons. Sequencing was done on a sample of peripheral blood. Every receptor here comes from a human donor with acute or convalescent COVID-19. The donor label of this sample is uncertain. CDR3s include the opening cysteine and the closing phenylalanine or tryptophan. D genes are given only for firm matches. Expanded clones get a size class; other rows say once, few or many, or leave the size out.

V,J,size,D,DNA,CDR3
TRBV10-1,TRBJ2-3,NA,TRBD2,TGCGCCAGCGACGGATTGACTAGCGACTACACAGATACGCAGTATTTT,CASDGLTSDYTDTQYF
TRBV27,TRBJ1-6,few,NA,TGTGCCAGCAGTACCTCAGGGTATCGGAATTCACCCCTCCACTTT,CASSTSGYRNSPLHF
TRBV9,TRBJ2-7,NA,NA,TGTGCCAGCAGCTCCGGTCGGGGGAGGTTCTACGAGCAGTACTTC,CASSSGRGRFYEQYF
TRBV5-8,TRBJ1-2,NA,NA,TGTGCCAGCAGCTTGGACCTAGGGGACTATGGCTACACCTTC,CASSLDLGDYGYTF
TRBV19,TRBJ2-2,NA,NA,TGTGCCAGTAGTATAATTAGCAGGGGGAACACCGGGGAGCTGTTTTTT,CASSIISRGNTGELFF
TRBV30,TRBJ1-5,NA,NA,TGTGCCTGGAGTGCACAAAGCAATCAGCCCCAGCATTTT,CAWSAQSNQPQHF
TRBV6-5,TRBJ2-3,NA,TRBD2,TGTGCCAGCAGTTCAGGGACTAGCGCTCGCACAGATACGCAGTATTTT,CASSSGTSARTDTQYF
TRBV10-3,TRBJ2-2,NA,TRBD1,TGTGCCATCATCGGACAGGGCCAGAACACCGGGGAGCTGTTTTTT,CAIIGQGQNTGELFF
TRBV7-9,TRBJ2-1,NA,TRBD1,TGTGCCGGAAGGATGGGACAGGGTGCCAATGAGCAGTTCTTC,CAGRMGQGANEQFF
TRBV5-5,TRBJ2-5,NA,NA,TGTGCCAGCAGCTGGGCACAAGAGACCCAGTACTTC,CASSWAQETQYF
TRBV27,TRBJ1-4,NA,TRBD1,TGTGCCAGCAGTCCCTATGGGACAGGAGCAACTAATGAAAAACTGTTTTTT,CASSPYGTGATNEKLFF
TRBV5-5,TRBJ2-3,few,TRBD2,TGTGCCAGCAGCAGACGGGGTGGGACTAGCGCCTCAGATACGCAGTATTTT,CASSRRGGTSASDTQYF
TRBV19,TRBJ2-2,NA,NA,TGTGCCAGTAGTTATTACCAGGGGCCGGGGGAGCTGTTTTTT,CASSYYQGPGELFF
TRBV7-9,TRBJ2-7,once,TRBD2,TGTGCCAGCAGCTTAGCCGGGAGGGGCTACGAGCAGTACTTC,CASSLAGRGYEQYF
TRBV28,TRBJ2-7,NA,TRBD1,TGTGCCAGCAGTTTAGTTAGACAGGGGGGCCACGAGCAGTACTTC,CASSLVRQGGHEQYF
TRBV6-5,TRBJ1-2,NA,TRBD1,TGTGCCAGCAGCCGACAGGGGACAAATAACTATGGCTACACCTTC,CASSRQGTNNYGYTF